This is a list of T cell receptor beta chains from one sample in a study of early T cells in non-severe SARS-CoV-2 infection. From the 5' RACE reads, TCRdb called clonotypes with MiXCR, one entry per CDR3 protein. The sample contains over 60,000 distinct CDR3 sequences, about a tenth of which appear only once. This sample comprised whole blood, obtained at baseline. These receptors were taken from an adult who was a healthcare worker with PCR-confirmed SARS-CoV-2 infection or an uninfected control (not recorded which). The CDR3 runs from the conserved cysteine through the conserved F or W. The D gene is left open where the match is weak. Size is stated for part of the rows, as once, few or many counts, or as a class when the clone is expanded.

j_call	d_call	clone_size	v_call	cdr3_aa	cdr3_nt
TRBJ1-6	-	-	TRBV3-1	CASSYRQNSPLHF	TGTGCCAGCAGCTACCGACAGAATTCACCCCTCCACTTT
TRBJ2-1	TRBD2	-	TRBV29-1	CSVEPLAGGYNEQFF	TGCAGCGTTGAACCCCTAGCGGGGGGCTACAATGAGCAGTTCTTC
TRBJ1-5	-	-	TRBV20-1	CSARGGANSNQPQHF	TGCAGTGCTCGCGGGGGGGCGAATAGCAATCAGCCCCAGCATTTT
TRBJ1-3	TRBD1	few	TRBV5-1	CASSKDRGPGNTIYF	TGCGCCAGCAGCAAGGACAGGGGGCCTGGAAACACCATATATTTT
TRBJ1-6	-	many	TRBV30	CAWRGTKTGTSLYNSPLHF	TGTGCCTGGAGGGGGACTAAAACCGGGACATCTCTTTATAATTCACCCCTCCACTTT
TRBJ1-1	TRBD1	-	TRBV2	CASADRAGTEAFF	TGTGCCAGCGCGGACAGGGCGGGAACTGAAGCTTTCTTT
TRBJ1-1	-	few	TRBV6-1	CASREVTARTEAFF	TGTGCCAGCAGGGAGGTGACAGCACGCACTGAAGCTTTCTTT
TRBJ2-7	-	-	TRBV29-1	CSVRQSYEQYF	TGCAGCGTTCGACAGTCCTACGAGCAGTACTTC
TRBJ2-7	TRBD1	-	TRBV5-4	CASSFDRTGVNEQYF	TGTGCCAGCAGCTTTGACCGGACAGGGGTAAACGAGCAGTACTTC
TRBJ2-2	-	-	TRBV14	CASSQVTEGTGELFF	TGTGCCAGCAGCCAAGTTACCGAAGGAACCGGGGAGCTGTTTTTT
TRBJ2-6	-	many	TRBV5-8	CASSLAGAGANVLTF	TGTGCCAGCAGCTTGGCGGGGGCTGGGGCCAACGTCCTGACTTTC